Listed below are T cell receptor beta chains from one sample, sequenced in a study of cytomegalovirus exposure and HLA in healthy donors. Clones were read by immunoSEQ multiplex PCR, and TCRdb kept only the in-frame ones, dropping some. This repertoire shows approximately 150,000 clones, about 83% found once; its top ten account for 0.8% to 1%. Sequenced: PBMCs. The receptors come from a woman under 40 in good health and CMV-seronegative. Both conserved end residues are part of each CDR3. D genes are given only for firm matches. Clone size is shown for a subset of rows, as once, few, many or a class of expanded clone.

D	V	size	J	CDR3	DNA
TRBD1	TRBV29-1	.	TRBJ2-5	CSVEDRVGETQYF	TGCAGCGTGGAAGACAGGGTTGGGGAGACCCAGTACTTC
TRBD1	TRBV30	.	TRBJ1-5	CAWSPQGAQPQHF	TGTGCCTGGAGCCCACAGGGGGCACAGCCCCAGCATTTT
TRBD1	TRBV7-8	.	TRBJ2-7	CASSLGVTGEISYEQYF	TGTGCCAGCAGCTTAGGAGTGACAGGGGAAATCTCCTACGAGCAGTACTTC
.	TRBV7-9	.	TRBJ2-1	CASSLGASEHNEQFF	TGTGCCAGCAGCTTAGGGGCTAGCGAGCACAATGAGCAGTTCTTC
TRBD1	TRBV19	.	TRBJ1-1	CASSRTGVQRTEAFF	TGTGCCAGTAGCCGGACAGGGGTTCAAAGGACTGAAGCTTTCTTT
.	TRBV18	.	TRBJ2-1	CASSPLRGNNEQFF	TGTGCCAGCTCACCCCTTCGGGGGAACAATGAGCAGTTCTTC
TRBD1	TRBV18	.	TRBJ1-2	CASSPPGQGSNYGYTF	TGTGCCAGCTCACCTCCGGGACAGGGATCGAACTATGGCTACACCTTC
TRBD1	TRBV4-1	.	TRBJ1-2	CASSPLIDRAYGYTF	TGCGCCAGCAGCCCCTTAATCGACAGGGCGTATGGCTACACCTTC
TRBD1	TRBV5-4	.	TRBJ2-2	CASKGQGALDTGELFF	TGTGCCAGCAAGGGTCAGGGGGCTTTAGACACCGGGGAGCTGTTTTTT
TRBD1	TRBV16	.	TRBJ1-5	CASSQSIGTGVNQPQHF	TGTGCCAGCAGCCAATCGATCGGGACAGGGGTTAATCAGCCCCAGCATTTT
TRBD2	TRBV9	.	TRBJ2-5	CASSVGLAGVEETQYF	TGTGCCAGCAGCGTAGGGCTAGCGGGAGTTGAGGAGACCCAGTACTTC
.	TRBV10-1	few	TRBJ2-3	CASSRATTDTQYF	TGCGCCAGCAGTCGCGCGACAACAGATACGCAGTATTTT
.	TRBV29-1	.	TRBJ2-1	CSADLSGTYNEQFF	TGCAGCGCAGATCTTAGCGGAACCTACAATGAGCAGTTCTTC
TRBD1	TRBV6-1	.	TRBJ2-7	CASSNQQGAYEQYF	TGTGCCAGCAGTAACCAACAGGGGGCCTACGAGCAGTACTTC
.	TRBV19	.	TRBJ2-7	CASSSLRDRFEQYF	TGTGCCAGTAGTTCCCTCCGAGACAGGTTCGAGCAGTACTTC
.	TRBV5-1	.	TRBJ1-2	CASTTPGQPYGYTF	TGCGCCAGCACCACCCCCGGACAGCCCTATGGCTACACCTTC
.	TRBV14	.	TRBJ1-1	CASSQETDNTEAFF	TGTGCCAGCAGCCAAGAGACAGATAACACTGAAGCTTTCTTT
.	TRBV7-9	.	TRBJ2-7	CASSPTSYEQYF	TGTGCCAGCAGCCCAACTAGTTACGAGCAGTACTTC